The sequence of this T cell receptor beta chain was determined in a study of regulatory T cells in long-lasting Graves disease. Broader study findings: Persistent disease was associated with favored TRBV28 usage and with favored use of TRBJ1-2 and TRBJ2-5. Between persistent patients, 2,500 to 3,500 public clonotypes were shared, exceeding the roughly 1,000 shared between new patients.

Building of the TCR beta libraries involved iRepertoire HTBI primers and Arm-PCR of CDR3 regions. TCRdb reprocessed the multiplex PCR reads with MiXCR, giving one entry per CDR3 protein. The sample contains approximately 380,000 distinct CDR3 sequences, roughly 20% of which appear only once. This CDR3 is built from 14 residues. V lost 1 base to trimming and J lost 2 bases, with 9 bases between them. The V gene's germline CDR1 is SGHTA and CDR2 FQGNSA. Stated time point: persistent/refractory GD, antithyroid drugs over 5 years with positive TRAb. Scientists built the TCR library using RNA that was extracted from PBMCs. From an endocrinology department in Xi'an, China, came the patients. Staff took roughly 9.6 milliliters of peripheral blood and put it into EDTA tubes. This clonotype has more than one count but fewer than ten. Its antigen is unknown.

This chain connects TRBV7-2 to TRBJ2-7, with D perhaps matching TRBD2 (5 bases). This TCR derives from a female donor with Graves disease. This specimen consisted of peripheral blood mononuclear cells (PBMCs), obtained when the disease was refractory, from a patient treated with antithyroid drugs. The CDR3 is CASSLGTSPYEQYF. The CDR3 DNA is TGTGCCAGCAGCTTAGGTACTAGTCCCTACGAGCAGTACTTC. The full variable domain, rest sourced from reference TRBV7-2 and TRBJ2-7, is GAGVSQSPSNKVTEKGKDVELRCDPISGHTALYWYRQSLGQGLEFLIYFQGNSAPDKSGLPSDRFSAERTGGSVSTLTIQRTQQEDSAVYLCASSLGTSPYEQYFGPGTRLTVT.